A selection of T cell receptor beta chains follows, all from one sample in a study of OX40 agonist ivuxolimab in advanced cancers. Sequencing was performed with immunoSEQ multiplex PCR; in TCRdb, only in-frame clones are kept and a portion is missing. This table has more than 60,000 clones, about nine tenths appearing once. Source: CD4+ or CD8+ T cells sorted from blood, taken in a trial of the OX40 agonist ivuxolimab. These receptor sequences come from an adult with an advanced solid tumor such as melanoma, head and neck, liver or kidney cancer. Both conserved end residues are part of each CDR3. A D gene is named only where the DNA matches it firmly. Some rows mark clone size as missing; the rest say once, few, many or name a class of expanded clone.

clone_size	v_call	j_call	cdr3_length	d_call	cdr3_nt	cdr3_aa
NA	TRBV28	TRBJ2-7	14	TRBD1	TGTGCCAGCAGCCAGACGACAGGGCCCTACGAGCAGTACTTC	CASSQTTGPYEQYF
NA	TRBV10-3	TRBJ2-1	14	NA	TGTGCCATCAGTTCTGGGCCCCAGGGGAATGAGCAGTTCTTC	CAISSGPQGNEQFF
NA	TRBV7-2	TRBJ1-1	12	NA	TGTGCCAGCAGCTGGAATAGGGGTGAAGCTTTCTTT	CASSWNRGEAFF
once	TRBV6-1	TRBJ2-3	16	TRBD2	TGTGCCAGCAGTGAGACTAGCGGGTCAATGGACGATACGCAGTATTTT	CASSETSGSMDDTQYF
NA	TRBV18	TRBJ1-5	15	NA	TGTGCCAGCTCACCAGAGTTCAATAGCAATCAGCCCCAGCATTTT	CASSPEFNSNQPQHF
NA	TRBV7-6	TRBJ1-1	11	NA	TGTGCCAGCGGAACCTCTATGGAAGCTTTCTTT	CASGTSMEAFF
NA	TRBV27	TRBJ2-7	17	TRBD1	TGTGCCAGCACCCCTTTCCGGCCGGGACAGGAGACCTACGAGCAGTACTTC	CASTPFRPGQETYEQYF
NA	TRBV9	TRBJ2-7	15	TRBD1	TGTGCCAGCAGCGCCACCGGGACAGGGGCTTACGAGCAGTACTTC	CASSATGTGAYEQYF
once	TRBV11-2	TRBJ1-2	14	TRBD1	TGTGCCAGCAGCATACAGGGGGCGAGCGATGGCTACACCTTC	CASSIQGASDGYTF
NA	TRBV6-5	TRBJ2-7	12	NA	TGTGCCAGCAGCGGAGCGGGTCGCGAGCAGTACTTC	CASSGAGREQYF
few	TRBV30	TRBJ1-3	11	NA	TGTGCCTGGAGTGCGGGGGCCCAGTTATATTTT	CAWSAGAQLYF
NA	TRBV6-4	TRBJ1-2	14	TRBD1	TGTGCCAGCAGTGACCGACAGGGAATGGATGGCTACACCTTC	CASSDRQGMDGYTF
NA	TRBV28	TRBJ1-2	14	NA	TGTGCCAGCACCCCGGGGAGCGGGAACTATGGCTACACCTTC	CASTPGSGNYGYTF
NA	TRBV19	TRBJ2-7	12	NA	TGTGCCAGTAGCGCGGGGACCTACGAGCAGTACTTC	CASSAGTYEQYF
once	TRBV6-5	TRBJ2-1	12	TRBD2	TGTGCCAGCAGTACGACTAGCGGAAAGCAGTTCTTC	CASSTTSGKQFF
NA	TRBV7-3	TRBJ2-4	13	TRBD2	TGTGCCAGCAGCCCTGGGGTAGCGGGGGGACAGTACTTC	CASSPGVAGGQYF
NA	TRBV5-5	TRBJ2-2	14	NA	TGTGCCAGCAGCTTACAGGGACACACCGGGGAGCTGTTTTTT	CASSLQGHTGELFF
NA	TRBV4-1	TRBJ2-1	16	NA	TGCGCCAGCAGCCAAGACCCAGCGGGCTCCTACAATGAGCAGTTCTTC	CASSQDPAGSYNEQFF
once	TRBV19	TRBJ2-3	17	TRBD2	TGTGCCAGTAGTATTGACCTAGCGGGAAGGGGGACAGATACGCAGTATTTT	CASSIDLAGRGTDTQYF
NA	TRBV30	TRBJ2-7	14	TRBD1	TGTGCCGGGGCCGGGACAGGGGGCCGCTACGAGCAGTACTTC	CAGAGTGGRYEQYF
NA	TRBV28	TRBJ1-1	13	TRBD1	TGTGCCAGCAGTTCAGGACAGGGCAATGAAGCTTTCTTT	CASSSGQGNEAFF
NA	TRBV19	TRBJ2-3	15	TRBD2	TGTGCCAGTAGTACGACTAGCGGGGAGGGAGATACGCAGTATTTT	CASSTTSGEGDTQYF
NA	TRBV30	TRBJ2-5	13	NA	TGTGCCTGGATCGGGCAGGGGCAAGAGACCCAGTACTTC	CAWIGQGQETQYF
NA	TRBV18	TRBJ1-3	14	NA	TGTGCCAGCTCACCAGCGGACGATGGAAACACCATATATTTT	CASSPADDGNTIYF
NA	TRBV5-1	TRBJ2-5	13	NA	TGCGCCAGCAGCGCCTCCCCCCAAGAGACCCAGTACTTC	CASSASPQETQYF
NA	TRBV19	TRBJ2-1	16	NA	TGTGCCAGTAGTGCGCAGGGGTTGAGCTCCTACAATGAGCAGTTCTTC	CASSAQGLSSYNEQFF
NA	TRBV7-2	TRBJ2-2	14	TRBD2	TGTGCCAGCAGCTTTAGCGGGAGGGCCGGGGAGCTGTTTTTT	CASSFSGRAGELFF
NA	TRBV2	TRBJ1-4	16	NA	TGTGCCAGCAGTATACAACAGGGAACAACTAATGAAAAACTGTTTTTT	CASSIQQGTTNEKLFF
once	TRBV20-1	TRBJ2-7	11	NA	TGCAGTGCTAGTCAGGGGTACGAGCAGTACTTC	CSASQGYEQYF
NA	TRBV28	TRBJ2-2	15	TRBD1	TGTGCCAGCAGTCCAGGGGGCTTGCGTATCGGGGAGCTGTTTTTT	CASSPGGLRIGELFF
once	TRBV10-3	TRBJ1-5	12	NA	TGTGCCACCCGACAGAGCAATCAGCCCCAGCATTTT	CATRQSNQPQHF